This T cell receptor (beta chain) was retrieved from a study of blood T cells in healthy people across ages. Overall study findings and caveats: Per million T cells, TCR beta diversity dropped about linearly as age rose. Donors of long life had a larger count of naive CD4+ cells and greater diversity than aged donors.

The second PCR ran roughly 7 to 11 cycles with a sample-barcoded 5' primer and J-beta primers. Each cDNA molecule was tagged by a template-switch adaptor with 12 random nucleotides. Any given sample supplied a minimum of 3 million CDR3-containing paired-end reads. In TCRdb, the 5' RACE reads were re-called with MiXCR into one record per CDR3 protein. The sample holds approximately 800,000 distinct CDR3 sequences, around two thirds seen once. This clonotype has a handful of counts. Its antigen is unidentified. The V gene's germline CDR1 is SGHDN and CDR2 FVKESK. The CDR3 sequence is 20 residues long. Trimming stripped 4 bases from V and 0 bases from J, with 22 bases between.

The sequencing sample was made of blood. The chain is built from TRBV14 and TRBJ2-6; D ambiguous. This receptor was identified in a man between 25 and 39 years old in good health. CDR3 DNA sequence: TGTGCCAGCAGCCTACGACCGTTTGGCGCCTTGACCTCTGGGGCCAACGTCCTGACTTTC. Its protein is CASSLRPFGALTSGANVLTF.